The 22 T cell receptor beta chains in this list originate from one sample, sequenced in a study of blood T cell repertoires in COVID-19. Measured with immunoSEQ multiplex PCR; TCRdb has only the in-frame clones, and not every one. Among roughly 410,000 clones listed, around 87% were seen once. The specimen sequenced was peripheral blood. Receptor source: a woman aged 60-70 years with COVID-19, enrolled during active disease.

CDR3 nucleotide sequence: TGTGCCAGCAGCCTGCGACAGGGCCAGAACACTGAAGCTTTCTTT. Its protein is CASSLRQGQNTEAFF. The J gene is TRBJ1-1, the V gene TRBV16; TRBD1 matches at 7 bases. The germline gives CDR1 KGHSY, CDR2 FQNENV. Trimming cost V 4 bases and J 1 base; bases outside gene matches: 6. The CDR3 length is 15 residues.

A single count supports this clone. CDR3 bases: TGCGCCAGCAGCCAGGCTTTTCAGGACAGGGGGAAGCAGTACTTC. This sequence encodes CASSQAFQDRGKQYF. This chain uses TRBV4-1 with TRBJ2-7, with 10 positions matching TRBD1. The CDR3 is made up of 15 amino acids. Germline V lookup: CDR1 MGHRA, CDR2 YSYEKL. The trim removed 3 bases at V and 8 bases at J, leaving 10 bases unmatched.

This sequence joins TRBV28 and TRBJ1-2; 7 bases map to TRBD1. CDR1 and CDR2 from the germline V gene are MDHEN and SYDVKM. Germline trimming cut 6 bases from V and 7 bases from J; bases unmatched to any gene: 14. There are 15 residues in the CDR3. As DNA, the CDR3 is TGTGCCAGCAGGATCCGGGACAGTTGGGTATCTGGCTACACCTTC. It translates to CASRIRDSWVSGYTF.

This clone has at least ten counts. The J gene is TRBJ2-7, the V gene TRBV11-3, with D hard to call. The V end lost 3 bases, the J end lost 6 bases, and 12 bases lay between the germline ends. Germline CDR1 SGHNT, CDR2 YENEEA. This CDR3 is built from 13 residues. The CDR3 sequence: CASSFSGSGEQYF. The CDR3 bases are TGTGCCAGCAGCTTCTCAGGTTCCGGCGAGCAGTACTTC.

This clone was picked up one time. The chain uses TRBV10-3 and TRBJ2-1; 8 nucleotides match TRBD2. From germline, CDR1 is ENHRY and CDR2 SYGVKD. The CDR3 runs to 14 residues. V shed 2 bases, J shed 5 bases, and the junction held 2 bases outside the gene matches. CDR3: CAISERGGNNEQFF. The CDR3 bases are TGTGCCATCAGTGAGCGGGGGGGAAACAATGAGCAGTTCTTC.

CDR3 nucleotide sequence: TGTGCCAGCAGCCAAGAGACAGGGTCTTTTAACTATGGCTACACCTTC. The encoded protein is CASSQETGSFNYGYTF. This rearrangement joins TRBV4-2 to TRBJ1-2, with 7 nucleotides matching TRBD1. The J segment lost 1 base and the V segment lost 0 bases, leaving 5 bases of the junction unmatched. Germline V lookup: CDR1 LGHNA, CDR2 YNFKEQ. CDR3 length: 16 residues.

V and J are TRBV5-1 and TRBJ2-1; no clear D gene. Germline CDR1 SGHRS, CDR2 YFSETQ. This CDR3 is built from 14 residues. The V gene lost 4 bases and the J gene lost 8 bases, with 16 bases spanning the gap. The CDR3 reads CASSPLNNGDEQFF. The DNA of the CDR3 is TGCGCCAGCAGCCCGCTAAATAATGGAGATGAGCAGTTCTTC. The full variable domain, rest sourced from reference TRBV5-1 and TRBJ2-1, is KAGVTQTPRYLIKTRGQQVTLSCSPISGHRSVSWYQQTPGQGLQFLFEYFSETQRNKGNFPGRFSGRQFSNSRSEMNVSTLELGDSALYLCASSPLNNGDEQFFGPGTRLTVL.

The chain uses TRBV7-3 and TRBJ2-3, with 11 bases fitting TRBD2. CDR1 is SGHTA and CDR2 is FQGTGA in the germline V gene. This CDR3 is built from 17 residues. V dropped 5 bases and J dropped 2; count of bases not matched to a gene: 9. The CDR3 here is CASSVKLAGAFTDTQYF. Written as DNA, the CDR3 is TGTGCCAGCAGCGTCAAACTAGCGGGAGCCTTCACAGATACGCAGTATTTT. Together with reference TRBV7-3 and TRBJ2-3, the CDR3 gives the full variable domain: GAGVSQTPSNKVTEKGKYVELRCDPISGHTALYWYRQSLGQGPEFLIYFQGTGAADDSGLPNDRFFAVRPEGSVSTLKIQRTERGDSAVYLCASSVKLAGAFTDTQYFGPGTRLTVL.

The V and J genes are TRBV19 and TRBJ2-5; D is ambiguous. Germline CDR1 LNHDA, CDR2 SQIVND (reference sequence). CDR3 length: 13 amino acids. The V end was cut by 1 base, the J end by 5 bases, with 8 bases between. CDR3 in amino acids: CASSIADWETQYF. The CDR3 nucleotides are TGTGCCAGTAGTATAGCCGACTGGGAGACCCAGTACTTC.

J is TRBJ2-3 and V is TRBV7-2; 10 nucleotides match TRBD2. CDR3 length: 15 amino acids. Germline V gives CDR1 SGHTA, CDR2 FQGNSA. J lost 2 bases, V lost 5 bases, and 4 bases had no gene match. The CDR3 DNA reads TGTGCCAGCAGCATTAGCGGGGGGCTCACAGATACGCAGTATTTT. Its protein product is CASSISGGLTDTQYF.

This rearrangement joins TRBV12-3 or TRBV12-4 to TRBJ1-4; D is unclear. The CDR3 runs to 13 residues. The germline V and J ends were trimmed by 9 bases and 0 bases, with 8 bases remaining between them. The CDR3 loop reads CASCYATNEKLFF. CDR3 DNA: TGTGCCAGTTGTTATGCAACTAATGAAAAACTGTTTTTT.

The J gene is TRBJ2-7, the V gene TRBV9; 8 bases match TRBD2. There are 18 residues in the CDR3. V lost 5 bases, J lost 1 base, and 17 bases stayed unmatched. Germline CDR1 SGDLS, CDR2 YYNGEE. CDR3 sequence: CASSLCPPPERGSYEQYF. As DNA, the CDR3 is TGTGCCAGCAGTTTATGTCCCCCCCCCGAGCGGGGGTCCTACGAGCAGTACTTC.

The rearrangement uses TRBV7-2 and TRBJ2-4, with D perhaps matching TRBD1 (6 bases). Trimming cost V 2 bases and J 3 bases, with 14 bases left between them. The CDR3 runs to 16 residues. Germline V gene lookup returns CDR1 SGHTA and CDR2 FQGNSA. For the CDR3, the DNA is TGTGCCAGCAGCTTAAGTGGGGGCGCAGTCAAAAACATTCAGTACTTC. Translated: CASSLSGGAVKNIQYF. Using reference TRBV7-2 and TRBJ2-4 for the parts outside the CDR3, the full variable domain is GAGVSQSPSNKVTEKGKDVELRCDPISGHTALYWYRQSLGQGLEFLIYFQGNSAPDKSGLPSDRFSAERTGGSVSTLTIQRTQQEDSAVYLCASSLSGGAVKNIQYFGAGTRLSVL.

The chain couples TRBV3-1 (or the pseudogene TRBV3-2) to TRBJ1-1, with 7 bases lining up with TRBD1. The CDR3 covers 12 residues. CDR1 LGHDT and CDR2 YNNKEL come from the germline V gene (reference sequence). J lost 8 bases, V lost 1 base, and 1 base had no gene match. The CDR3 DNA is TGTGCCAGCAGCCAAGGGGACAGCGAAGCTTTCTTT. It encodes CASSQGDSEAFF.

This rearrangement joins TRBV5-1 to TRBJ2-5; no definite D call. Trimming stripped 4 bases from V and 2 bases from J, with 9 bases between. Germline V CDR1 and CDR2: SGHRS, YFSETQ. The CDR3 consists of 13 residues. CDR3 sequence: CASSPGPQETQYF. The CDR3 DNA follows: TGCGCCAGCAGCCCAGGCCCGCAAGAGACCCAGTACTTC.

As DNA, the CDR3 is TGTGCCAGTAGGCCGGGACAGGGAGGGCCCAATCAGCCCCAGCATTTT. Amino acid sequence: CASRPGQGGPNQPQHF. This sequence joins TRBV19 and TRBJ1-5; 9 bases align to TRBD1. CDR1 and CDR2 (germline): LNHDA, SQIVND (reference sequence). This CDR3 has 16 amino acids. V lost 6 bases to trimming and J lost 3 bases; unmatched junction nucleotides: 9.

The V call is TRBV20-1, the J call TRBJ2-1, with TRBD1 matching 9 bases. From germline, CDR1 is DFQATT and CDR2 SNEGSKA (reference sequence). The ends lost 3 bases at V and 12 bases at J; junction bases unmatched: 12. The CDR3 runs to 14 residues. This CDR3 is CSASHRGQLVGQFF. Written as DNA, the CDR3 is TGCAGTGCTAGTCACAGGGGGCAGCTCGTGGGGCAGTTCTTC.

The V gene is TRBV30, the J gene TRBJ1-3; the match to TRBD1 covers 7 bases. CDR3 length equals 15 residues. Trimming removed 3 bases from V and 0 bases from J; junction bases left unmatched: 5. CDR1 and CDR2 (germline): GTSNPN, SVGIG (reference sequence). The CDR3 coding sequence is TGTGCCTGGAGGGGGGACAGTAGCTCTGGAAACACCATATATTTT. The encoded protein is CAWRGDSSSGNTIYF. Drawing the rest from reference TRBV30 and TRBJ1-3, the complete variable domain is SQTIHQWPATLVQPVGSPLSLECTVEGTSNPNLYWYRQAAGRGLQLLFYSVGIGQISSEVPQNLSASRPQDRQFILSSKKLLLSDSGFYLCAWRGDSSSGNTIYFGEGSWLTVV.

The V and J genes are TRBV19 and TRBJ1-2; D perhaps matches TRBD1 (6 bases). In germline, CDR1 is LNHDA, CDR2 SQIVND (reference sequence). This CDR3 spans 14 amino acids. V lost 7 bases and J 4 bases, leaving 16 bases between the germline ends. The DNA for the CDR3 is TGTGCCAGTACCAATCACGCAGGGGCCTATGGCTACACCTTC. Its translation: CASTNHAGAYGYTF. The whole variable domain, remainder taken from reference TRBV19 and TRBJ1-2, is DGGITQSPKYLFRKEGQNVTLSCEQNLNHDAMYWYRQDPGQGLRLIYYSQIVNDFQKGDIAEGYSVSREKKESFPLTVTSAQKNPTAFYLCASTNHAGAYGYTFGSGTRLTVV.

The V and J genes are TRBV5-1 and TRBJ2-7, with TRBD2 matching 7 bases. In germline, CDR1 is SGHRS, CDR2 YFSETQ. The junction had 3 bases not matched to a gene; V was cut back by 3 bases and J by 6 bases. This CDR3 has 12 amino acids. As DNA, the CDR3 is TGCGCCAGCAGCTCCCCGGGGGGCGAGCAGTACTTC. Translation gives CASSSPGGEQYF.

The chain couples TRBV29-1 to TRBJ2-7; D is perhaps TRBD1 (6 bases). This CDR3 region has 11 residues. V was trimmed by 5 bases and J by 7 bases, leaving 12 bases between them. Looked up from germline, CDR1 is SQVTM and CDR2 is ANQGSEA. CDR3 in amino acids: CSVSQGREQYF. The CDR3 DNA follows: TGCAGCGTTTCACAGGGTAGGGAGCAGTACTTC.

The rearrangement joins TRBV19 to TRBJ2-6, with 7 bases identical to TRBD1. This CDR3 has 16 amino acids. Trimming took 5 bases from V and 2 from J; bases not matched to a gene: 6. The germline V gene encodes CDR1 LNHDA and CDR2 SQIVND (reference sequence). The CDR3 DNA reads TGTGCCAGTAGTGAATCGACAGGGACTGGGGCCAACGTCCTGACTTTC. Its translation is CASSESTGTGANVLTF.